A single sample gave rise to the 9 T cell receptor beta chains below, sequenced in a study of glioma-infiltrating T cells after dendritic cell vaccination. Clones were read by immunoSEQ multiplex PCR, and TCRdb kept only the in-frame ones, dropping some. The table has about 99,000 clones, 80% seen once; the top ten hold approximately 5.4%. Time point denoted: after dendritic cell vaccination, including at tumor progression/relapse. The sample was blood, taken after dendritic cell vaccination. These TCRs come from a human donor with glioblastoma.

This clone was picked up a small number of times. The chain combines TRBV7-9 with TRBJ2-1; 7 bases match TRBD2. The CDR3 length is 17 residues. The V segment lost 5 bases and the J segment 0 bases; nucleotides outside the gene matches: 10. Germline V gives CDR1 SEHNR, CDR2 FQNEAQ (reference sequence). The CDR3 here is CASSPWEGSSSYNEQFF. The CDR3 coding sequence is TGTGCCAGCAGCCCTTGGGAGGGCTCCTCCTCCTACAATGAGCAGTTCTTC.

The chain recombines TRBV7-8 with TRBJ1-2, with no clear D. V was cut by 1 base and J by 4 bases, with 7 bases left in between. The CDR3 extends over 13 amino acids. Per germline, CDR1 SGHVS and CDR2 FQNEAQ. CDR3 DNA: TGTGCCAGCAGCTTAGTGTCCGGCTATGGCTACACCTTC. Protein sequence: CASSLVSGYGYTF.

The chain is built from TRBV29-1 and TRBJ2-7, with D tentatively TRBD1 (5 bases). The CDR3 is 14 residues long. The germline V and J ends were trimmed by 4 bases and 1 base, with 14 bases remaining between them. The germline CDR1 and CDR2 sequences are SQVTM and ANQGSEA. In nucleotides, the CDR3 is TGCAGCGTTGTTTTCCCTCCAGGGTCCTACGAGCAGTACTTC. Translation: CSVVFPPGSYEQYF.

The V and J genes are TRBV4-1 and TRBJ2-3; TRBD2 matches at 7 bases. V lost 0 bases, J lost 4 bases, and 7 bases stayed unmatched. The germline gives CDR1 MGHRA, CDR2 YSYEKL. CDR3 size: 16 residues. The CDR3 DNA sequence: TGCGCCAGCAGCCAAGAAGTGACGGGGGGAGCAGATACGCAGTATTTT. Protein product: CASSQEVTGGADTQYF.

This clone was found once. The chain combines TRBV25-1 with TRBJ1-1; perhaps TRBD1 as D (6 bases). The CDR3 spans 14 residues. Between the trimmed V and J ends, which lost 4 bases and 4 bases, there was a span of 13 bases. The germline gives CDR1 MGHDK, CDR2 SYGVNS. CDR3 protein: CASSVLQGPTEAFF. CDR3 in DNA: TGTGCCAGCAGTGTCCTACAGGGCCCCACTGAAGCTTTCTTT.

This clone came up a few times. This chain connects TRBV5-4 to TRBJ2-3; possible D gene TRBD2, 5 bases. The CDR3 runs to 16 residues. Trimming removed 3 bases from V and 1 base from J, with 15 bases in between. Germline V CDR1 and CDR2: SGHNT, YYREEE (reference sequence). The CDR3 loop reads CASSSLNSVGTDTQYF. Here the CDR3 DNA reads TGTGCCAGCAGCTCCCTGAATAGCGTTGGCACAGATACGCAGTATTTT.

This chain joins TRBV18 and TRBJ1-1, with no clear D. This CDR3 has 14 amino acids. V lost 1 base and J 5 bases, leaving 11 bases between the germline ends. CDR1 KGHSH and CDR2 LQKENI come from the germline V gene. CDR3 DNA: TGTGCCAGCTCACCACGACCGCGGGAAACTGAAGCTTTCTTT. Its translation is CASSPRPRETEAFF.

The chain carries TRBV7-9 and TRBJ1-2; 8 positions match TRBD1. Germline values: CDR1 SEHNR, CDR2 FQNEAQ (reference sequence). The J segment lost 4 bases and the V segment lost 3 bases, leaving 1 base of the junction unmatched. There are 13 residues in the CDR3. CDR3 sequence: CASSFGQGYGYTF. For the CDR3, the DNA is TGTGCCAGCAGCTTCGGACAGGGCTATGGCTACACCTTC.

The J gene is TRBJ1-3, the V gene TRBV6-5, with no clear D. CDR3 length equals 16 residues. Germline V CDR1 and CDR2: MNHEY, SVGAGI. Trimming removed 0 bases at V and 0 bases at J, with 9 bases between. This chain's CDR3 is CASSYSRGLSGNTIYF. CDR3 DNA: TGTGCCAGCAGTTACTCGCGAGGGCTCTCTGGAAACACCATATATTTT.